The clone carrying this T cell receptor beta chain was seen a few times. The CDR3 loop spans 14 amino acids. Trimming removed 3 bases from V and 0 bases from J, with 8 bases in between. The V gene's germline CDR1 is LNHDA and CDR2 SQIVND (reference sequence). Specified time point: persistent/refractory GD, antithyroid drugs over 5 years with positive TRAb. PBMC RNA served as the TCR library source. Arm-PCR of CDR3 regions with iRepertoire HTBI primers generated TCR beta libraries. TCRdb reprocessed the multiplex PCR reads via MiXCR and lists one record per CDR3 protein. Of 350,000 to 450,000 distinct CDR3 sequences listed, 20% to 25% are singletons. These data originate in a study of regulatory T cells in long-lasting Graves disease.

The receptor was derived from a female donor with Graves disease. The chain couples TRBV19 to TRBJ1-1, with no clear D. Sequences were derived from peripheral blood mononuclear cells (PBMCs), sampled when the disease was refractory, from a patient treated with antithyroid drugs. CDR3 nucleotide sequence: TGTGCCAGTAGTATGACCATCATGAACACTGAAGCTTTCTTT. It is translated as CASSMTIMNTEAFF.